The 22 T cell receptor beta chains listed next were all sequenced from one sample in a study of blood T cell repertoires in COVID-19. Data came from immunoSEQ multiplex PCR; TCRdb stores just in-frame clones and leaves some out. The repertoire consists of 110,000 or so clones, with approximately 80% occurring once and the leading ten covering 7.9%. The material sequenced was peripheral blood. The receptors here all came from a woman older than 75 with active or convalescent COVID-19.

The chain links TRBV19 to TRBJ2-5; tentative D call: TRBD1 (6 bases). CDR3 size: 15 residues. CDR1 is LNHDA, CDR2 SQIVND, per germline (reference sequence). V lost 5 bases, J lost 0 bases, and 13 bases lay in between. The CDR3 coding sequence is TGTGCCAGTAGTCCCCAGGGGCGGTACCAAGAGACCCAGTACTTC. Translated: CASSPQGRYQETQYF.

This clone was seen more than once but under ten times. The rearrangement joins TRBV30 to TRBJ1-2; weak D call: TRBD1 (5 bases). CDR1 GTSNPN and CDR2 SVGIG come from the germline V gene (reference sequence). V was shortened by 2 bases and J by 4 bases, with 8 bases between the two germline ends. The CDR3 loop spans 12 amino acids. The CDR3 sequence is CAWSRQSYGYTF. CDR3 coding DNA: TGTGCCTGGAGTCGACAGAGCTATGGCTACACCTTC. The full variable domain, rest sourced from reference TRBV30 and TRBJ1-2, is SQTIHQWPATLVQPVGSPLSLECTVEGTSNPNLYWYRQAAGRGLQLLFYSVGIGQISSEVPQNLSASRPQDRQFILSSKKLLLSDSGFYLCAWSRQSYGYTFGSGTRLTVV.

This clone was detected a few times. V usage is TRBV4-1 and J usage is TRBJ1-2, with 10 positions matching TRBD1. J gave up 8 bases and V 5 bases, and 8 bases lay outside the gene matches. CDR1 is MGHRA, CDR2 YSYEKL, per germline. The CDR3 sequence is 14 residues long. The CDR3 here is CASSLQRDRGGYTF. The CDR3 DNA sequence: TGCGCCAGCAGCTTACAAAGGGACAGGGGAGGCTACACCTTC.

Only a few counts were recorded for this clone. The rearrangement joins TRBV10-1 to TRBJ1-6; D gene ambiguous. The CDR3 has 16 residues. CDR1 is WNHNN, CDR2 SYGVQD, per germline (reference sequence). Trimming took off 5 bases at V and 5 bases at J, with 16 bases between the two ends. The CDR3 DNA is TGCGCCAGCAGTCCCCCCTTGAGCGATCATAATTCACCCCTCCACTTT. Protein sequence: CASSPPLSDHNSPLHF.

This clone was picked up many times. The chain uses TRBV20-1 and TRBJ2-7; 7 positions match TRBD2. The CDR3 spans 13 residues. Trimming at V came to 3 bases and at J to 3 bases, leaving 5 bases not matched to a gene. Germline CDR1 DFQATT, CDR2 SNEGSKA (reference sequence). The CDR3 sequence: CSASGSGYYEQYF. The DNA of the CDR3 is TGCAGTGCTAGTGGTAGCGGGTACTACGAGCAGTACTTC.

The J gene is TRBJ2-1, the V gene TRBV10-3; maybe TRBD1 (6 bases). V lost 10 bases and J lost 7, with 14 bases in between. From germline, CDR1 is ENHRY and CDR2 SYGVKD. The CDR3 spans 12 residues. The CDR3 loop is CATADRTNEQFF. The CDR3 nucleotides are TGTGCCACTGCGGACAGAACGAATGAGCAGTTCTTC.

This clone showed up just a few times. The CDR3 sequence is CASSLRQGAANSPLHF. The CDR3 DNA reads as TGTGCCAGCAGCTTAAGGCAGGGGGCTGCCAATTCACCCCTCCACTTT. The V call is TRBV7-3, the J call TRBJ1-6; 8 nucleotides align to TRBD1. The V gene's germline CDR1 is SGHTA and CDR2 FQGTGA. This CDR3 contains 16 residues. V dropped 1 base and J dropped 7; count of bases not matched to a gene: 6.

This clone appeared a single time. The genes are TRBV27 and TRBJ1-4; D uncertain. The V end lost 5 bases, the J end lost 2 bases, and 12 bases lay between the germline ends. The CDR3 sequence is 15 residues long. In germline, CDR1 is MNHEY, CDR2 SMNVEV (reference sequence). CDR3 in amino acids: CASSASPGTNEKLFF. CDR3 nucleotides: TGTGCCAGCAGTGCATCGCCGGGGACTAATGAAAAACTGTTTTTT.

V and J are TRBV19 and TRBJ1-2; tentatively, D is TRBD1 (5 bases). CDR1 is LNHDA and CDR2 is SQIVND in the germline V gene (reference sequence). The CDR3 totals 14 residues. The V end lost 7 bases, the J end lost 8 bases, and 20 bases lay between the germline ends. Written as DNA, the CDR3 is TGTGCCAGTACCCGGGAAGGGCGGCGGGGCGGCTACACCTTC. Amino acids: CASTREGRRGGYTF.

This clone was picked up a small number of times. In DNA, the CDR3 is TGTGCCAGCAGCTTAAGGGGTGTGGCTAGCGGCAAACTCTCCTACAATGAGCAGTTCTTC. Amino acids: CASSLRGVASGKLSYNEQFF. The chain carries TRBV7-3 and TRBJ2-1, with 7 nucleotides matching TRBD2. The germline CDR1 and CDR2 sequences are SGHTA and FQGTGA. V gave up 1 base and J gave up 0 bases; unmatched junction bases: 15. CDR3 size: 20 residues.

This chain links TRBV5-4 with TRBJ2-5; 9 nucleotides align to TRBD1. CDR3 length: 16 amino acids. Germline CDR1 and CDR2: SGHNT and YYREEE (reference sequence). V lost 4 bases and J lost 5; bases outside the gene matches: 12. The CDR3 protein is CASSARQGGTLETQYF. CDR3 bases: TGTGCCAGCAGCGCCAGACAGGGGGGTACTTTGGAGACCCAGTACTTC.

The count of this clone is one. The V gene is TRBV28, the J gene TRBJ1-4; 7 bases are shared with TRBD1. Losses at the gene ends were 6 bases for V and 8 bases for J; bases not matched to a gene: 18. Germline V gene sequence: CDR1 MDHEN, CDR2 SYDVKM. CDR3 size: 17 residues. The CDR3 here is CASSEYLRGQAREKLFF. In DNA form, the CDR3 reads TGTGCCAGCAGCGAATATTTACGTGGACAGGCCCGCGAAAAACTGTTTTTT.

This clone was observed a single time. The gene calls are TRBV28 and TRBJ2-1, with 14 bases fitting TRBD2. V was pared by 5 bases and J by 4 bases, with 13 bases of the junction left unmatched. Germline assignment: CDR1 MDHEN and CDR2 SYDVKM. The CDR3 loop spans 19 amino acids. CDR3 bases: TGTGCCAGCAGTCCCGCTCCCGGGACTAGCGGGAGTCTGTACAATGAGCAGTTCTTC. Its protein is CASSPAPGTSGSLYNEQFF.

The chain is built from TRBV5-4 and TRBJ2-1; 10 nucleotides line up with TRBD1. CDR3 size: 14 residues. Germline trimming cut 4 bases from V and 16 bases from J; bases unmatched to any gene: 14. Germline V gene data show CDR1 as SGHNT and CDR2 as YYREEE (reference sequence). The CDR3 DNA reads TGTGCCAGCAGCCACCGGGACAGGGGCCCTGATCACTTCTTC. It is translated as CASSHRDRGPDHFF.

This clone was observed a single time. The rearrangement uses TRBV9 and TRBJ1-2, with 8 bases aligning to TRBD1. The germline gives CDR1 SGDLS, CDR2 YYNGEE. The CDR3 has 15 residues. J lost 5 bases, V lost 0 bases, and 6 bases had no gene match. The CDR3 loop reads CASSVGFQGAYGYTF. For the CDR3, the DNA is TGTGCCAGCAGCGTAGGCTTCCAGGGGGCGTATGGCTACACCTTC. Filled out from reference TRBV9 and TRBJ1-2, the complete variable domain reads DSGVTQTPKHLITATGQRVTLRCSPRSGDLSVYWYQQSLDQGLQFLIQYYNGEERAKGNILERFSAQQFPDLHSELNLSSLELGDSALYFCASSVGFQGAYGYTFGSGTRLTVV.

For the CDR3, the DNA is TGTGCCAGCAGCCTGGGACTCAGCTCCTACAATGAGCAGTTCTTC. Its protein product is CASSLGLSSYNEQFF. The rearrangement links TRBV11-2 to TRBJ2-1, with a possible D match to TRBD2 (6 bases). The germline gives CDR1 SGHAT, CDR2 FQNNGV. The CDR3 has 15 residues. Trimming cost V 5 bases and J 0 bases, with 11 bases left between them. The whole variable domain, filled in from reference TRBV11-2 and TRBJ2-1, reads EAGVAQSPRYKIIEKRQSVAFWCNPISGHATLYWYQQILGQGPKLLIQFQNNGVVDDSQLPKDRFSAERLKGVDSTLKIQPAKLEDSAVYLCASSLGLSSYNEQFFGPGTRLTVL.

The V and J genes are TRBV5-1 and TRBJ2-1, with a tentative D call TRBD2 (5 bases). V lost 4 bases to trimming and J lost 10 bases, with 12 bases between them. Germline V lookup: CDR1 SGHRS, CDR2 YFSETQ. The CDR3 extends over 12 amino acids. The CDR3 reads CASSLLGREQFF. As DNA, the CDR3 is TGCGCCAGCAGCCTGCTTGGGAGAGAGCAGTTCTTC.

The chain is built from TRBV11-2 and TRBJ2-1; 13 bases line up with TRBD2. The V and J ends lost 4 bases and 7 bases, in that order; junction bases with no gene match: 10. CDR3 size: 17 residues. CDR1 SGHAT and CDR2 FQNNGV come from the germline V gene. As DNA, the CDR3 is TGTGCCAGCAGCTCGACTAGCGGGAGGATTAGGAGGAATGAGCAGTTCTTC. Amino acid sequence: CASSSTSGRIRRNEQFF.

The chain uses TRBV2 and TRBJ2-2, with a weak D call TRBD1 (6 bases). Germline V gene lookup returns CDR1 SNHLY and CDR2 FYNNEI. Between the trimmed V and J ends, which lost 2 bases and 1 base, there was a span of 11 bases. This CDR3 contains 16 residues. The CDR3 coding sequence is TGTGCCAGCAGTGAACAGGGGCTCGAGAACACCGGGGAGCTGTTTTTT. Protein sequence: CASSEQGLENTGELFF.

The rearrangement uses TRBV4-1 and TRBJ1-6; no clear D. CDR3 length: 13 amino acids. CDR1 is MGHRA and CDR2 is YSYEKL in the germline V gene. V was shortened by 1 base and J by 8 bases, with 6 bases between the two germline ends. DNA for the CDR3: TGCGCCAGCAGCCAAGGGGGAGATTCACCCCTCCACTTT. This codes for CASSQGGDSPLHF.

The chain carries TRBV6-1 and TRBJ2-1; TRBD2 is a possible D gene (6 bases). The CDR3 is 16 amino acids. The V end was cut by 2 bases, the J end by 4 bases, with 15 bases between. In germline, CDR1 is MNHNS, CDR2 SASEGT. In nucleotides, the CDR3 is TGTGCCAGCAGTGAATTTGGCGCGGGAACGTACAATGAGCAGTTCTTC. It translates to CASSEFGAGTYNEQFF.

The DNA of the CDR3 is TGTGCCAGCTCACCACCGGACAGGATGGGTCAGCCCCAGCATTTT. The encoded protein is CASSPPDRMGQPQHF. The rearrangement links TRBV18 to TRBJ1-5, with 7 bases lining up with TRBD1. Per the germline V gene, CDR1 is KGHSH and CDR2 is LQKENI. This CDR3 is built from 15 residues. The V and J ends lost 0 bases and 6 bases, in that order; junction bases with no gene match: 5.